The clone carrying this TCR beta chain has just a few counts. Its specificity is not known. The record originates from a study of beta chain features in type 1 diabetes. The study's findings and limits: Because the template was cDNA, high-expressing cells might be over-represented. Patients with Type 1 diabetes showed moderately but significantly shorter TCRB CDR3s in all four CD4+ subsets.

cDNA synthesis used the whole RNA isolate, giving expressed TCRB sequences. Only in-frame clones appear in the TCRdb table, and some are missing; sequencing was by immunoSEQ multiplex PCR. The sample lists 250,000 to 300,000 clones, around 7.8% seen once, with roughly 0.94% in the top ten. The material sequenced was central memory CD4+ T cells from blood. This receptor was taken from a woman under 30 in good health.

The CDR3 nucleotides read TGTGCCGGACGGGGATGGCCCTCCTACGAGCAGTACTTC. Protein product: CAGRGWPSYEQYF. This rearrangement joins TRBV6-5 to TRBJ2-7; TRBD2 is a possible D gene (5 bases). The CDR3 has 13 amino acids. V lost 11 bases to trimming and J lost 0 bases, with 14 bases between them. Germline values: CDR1 MNHEY, CDR2 SVGAGI.